This T cell receptor beta chain was identified in a study of CXCR3-negative and CXCR3-positive naive CD8 T cells. With respect to this clonotype: Its target is not known.

Study observations and caveats: Comparably high diversity was seen in both naive subsets, and much lower diversity in memory CD8+ cells.

The authors made the TRB cDNA libraries by 5' RACE using UMI labels. From the 5' RACE reads, TCRdb lists one entry per CDR3 protein and no DNA. The table counts approximately 100,000 distinct CDR3 sequences; approximately 1.5% lies in the top ten. The CD45RO-CCR7+CD27+CD95- phenotype denoted naive CD8+ T cells. This CDR3 is built from 17 residues. Germline-derived CDR1 and CDR2 are SGHDN and FVKESK. J is TRBJ2-4 and V is TRBV14. The receptor comes from a human donor in good health. Some clones in this sample may be carry-over from other donors' samples. The specimen sequenced was naive CXCR3- CD8+ T cells from blood. Regarding subset: CD45RO-CCR7+CD27+CD95- naive CD8+ T cells lacking CXCR3 (TNR3-). CDR3 amino acids: CASSQATTGLAKNIQYF.